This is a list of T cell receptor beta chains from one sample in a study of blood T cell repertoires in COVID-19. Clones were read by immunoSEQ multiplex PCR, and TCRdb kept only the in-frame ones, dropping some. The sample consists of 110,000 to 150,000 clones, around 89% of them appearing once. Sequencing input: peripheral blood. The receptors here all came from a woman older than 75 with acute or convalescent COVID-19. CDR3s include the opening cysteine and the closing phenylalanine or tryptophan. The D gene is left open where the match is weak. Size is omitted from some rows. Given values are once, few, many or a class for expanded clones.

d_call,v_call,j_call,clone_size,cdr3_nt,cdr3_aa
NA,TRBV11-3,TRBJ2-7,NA,TGTGCCAGCAGCTTAGATTCGGCAGGCTCCTACGAGCAGTACTTC,CASSLDSAGSYEQYF
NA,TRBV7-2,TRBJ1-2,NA,TGTGCCAGCAGCTTAGGGGGAGGGACGGACCCGGGCTACACCTTC,CASSLGGGTDPGYTF
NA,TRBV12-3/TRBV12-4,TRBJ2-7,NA,TGTGCCAGCAGTTTCTCGGAGGAGCAGTACTTC,CASSFSEEQYF
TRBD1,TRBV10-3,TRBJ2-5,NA,TGTGCCATCGGGACAGGCACCCAAGAGACCCAGTACTTC,CAIGTGTQETQYF
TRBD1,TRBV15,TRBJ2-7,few,TGTGCCACCAGCAGATTGGGGACAGGGATACACGAGCAGTACTTC,CATSRLGTGIHEQYF
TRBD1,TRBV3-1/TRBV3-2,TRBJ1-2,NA,TGTGCCAGCTCGCCAGGGGGAACTCATGGCTACACCTTC,CASSPGGTHGYTF
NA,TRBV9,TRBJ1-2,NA,TGTGCCAGCAGCGTTGCGGGGTATGGCTACACCTTC,CASSVAGYGYTF
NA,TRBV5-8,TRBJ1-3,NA,TGTGCCAGCAGCTTGGATGAGGGTAGAAACACCATATATTTT,CASSLDEGRNTIYF
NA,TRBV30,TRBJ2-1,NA,TGTGCCTGGAGTCAAGGACAGAAATCCTACAATGAGCAGTTCTTC,CAWSQGQKSYNEQFF
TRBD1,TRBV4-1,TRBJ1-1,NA,TGCGCCAGCAGCCGACAGGGGAACACTGAAGCTTTCTTT,CASSRQGNTEAFF
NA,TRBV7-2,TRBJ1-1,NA,TGTGCCAGCAGCTTACAGTTGAACACTGAAGCTTTCTTT,CASSLQLNTEAFF
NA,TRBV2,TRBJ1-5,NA,TGTGCCAGCAGTGACCAAATTAATCAGCCCCAGCATTTT,CASSDQINQPQHF
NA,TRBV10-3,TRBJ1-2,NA,TGTGCCATCAGTGTGGCAGTCAATTTGGGCTACACCTTC,CAISVAVNLGYTF
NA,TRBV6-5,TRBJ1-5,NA,TGTGCCAGCAGCTCTGGGGGGGGGAGCAATCAGCCCCAGCATTTT,CASSSGGGSNQPQHF
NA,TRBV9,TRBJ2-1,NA,TGTGCCAGCAGCGTAGCTACCGGGGGTTACAATGAGCAGTTCTTC,CASSVATGGYNEQFF
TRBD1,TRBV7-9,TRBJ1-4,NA,TGTGCCAGCAGCGTATCTCGGGACAGCGAAAAACTGTTTTTT,CASSVSRDSEKLFF
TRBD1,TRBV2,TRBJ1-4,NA,TGTGCCAGCGGCAAGGGGGCCCTAGTAGGAAAACTGTTTTTT,CASGKGALVGKLFF
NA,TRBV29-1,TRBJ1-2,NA,TGCAGCACCTCCCCGGGGTATGGCTACACCTTC,CSTSPGYGYTF
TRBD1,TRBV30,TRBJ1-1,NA,TGTGCCTTACGCCAGGGACAGGGATTGAACACTGAAGCTTTCTTT,CALRQGQGLNTEAFF
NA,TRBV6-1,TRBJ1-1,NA,TGTGCCAGCAGTGAAGTTCCGGGGGTCGGAGCTTTCTTT,CASSEVPGVGAFF
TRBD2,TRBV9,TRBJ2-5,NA,TGTGCCAGCAGCGTAGTAACTAGCGGGGGAGAGACCCAGTACTTC,CASSVVTSGGETQYF
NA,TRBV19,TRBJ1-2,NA,TGTGCCAGTAACTTACAGGGAAACTATGGCTACACCTTC,CASNLQGNYGYTF
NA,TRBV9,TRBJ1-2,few,TGTGCCAGCAGCTCCCGAGGGGGAAACTATGGCTACACCTTC,CASSSRGGNYGYTF
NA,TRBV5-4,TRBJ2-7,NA,TGTGCCAGCAGCTGGGGGCCCAGGGCTCCCTACGAGCAGTACTTC,CASSWGPRAPYEQYF
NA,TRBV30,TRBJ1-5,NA,TGTGCCTGGAGTGTAGGCGGTAGCAATCAGCCCCAGCATTTT,CAWSVGGSNQPQHF
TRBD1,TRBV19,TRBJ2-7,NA,TGTGCCAGTAGTGCCACCGACAGGGGCATCTACGAGCAGTACTTC,CASSATDRGIYEQYF
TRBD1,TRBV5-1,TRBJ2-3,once,TGCGCCAGCAGAACCAGGGGGCAGCGCACAGATACGCAGTATTTT,CASRTRGQRTDTQYF
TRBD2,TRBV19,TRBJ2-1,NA,TGTGCCAGTAAGCAGAGCGGGGGTACTTCTGAGCAGTTCTTC,CASKQSGGTSEQFF
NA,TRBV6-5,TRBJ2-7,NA,TGTGCCAGCCGGGACACTACCTACGAGCAGTACTTC,CASRDTTYEQYF
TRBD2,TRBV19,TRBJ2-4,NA,TGTGCCAGTAATCCTAGCGGGGTGGCCAAAAACATTCAGTACTTC,CASNPSGVAKNIQYF
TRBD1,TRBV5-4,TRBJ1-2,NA,TGTGCCAGCAGATGGACAGGGGGCGACTATGGCTACACCTTC,CASRWTGGDYGYTF
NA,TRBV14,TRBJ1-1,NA,TGTGCCAGCAGCCAAGTTTCGGGGGGGGAGACTGAAGCTTTCTTT,CASSQVSGGETEAFF
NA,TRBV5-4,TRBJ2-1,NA,TGTGCCAGCAGCTTGGCCTCGGGGAAATACAATGAGCAGTTCTTC,CASSLASGKYNEQFF
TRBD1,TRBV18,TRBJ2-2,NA,TGTGCCAGCTCATCCGGGACAGGCGTTGAGACCGGGGAGCTGTTTTTT,CASSSGTGVETGELFF
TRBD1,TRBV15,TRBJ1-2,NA,TGTGCCACCAGCAGAGGGGCAGGGGGCGACTATGGCTACACCTTC,CATSRGAGGDYGYTF
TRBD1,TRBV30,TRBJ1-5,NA,TGTGCCTGGAGTGTACCTGGACAGGGTAGGGTAAACAATCAGCCCCAGCATTTT,CAWSVPGQGRVNNQPQHF
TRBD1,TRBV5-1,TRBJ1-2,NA,TGCGCCAGCAGCCATGGACCCACGACAGGGTTGCCTGGCTACACCTTC,CASSHGPTTGLPGYTF
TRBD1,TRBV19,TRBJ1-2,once,TGTGCCAGTTCACAGGGGACGACTAACTATGGCTACACCTTC,CASSQGTTNYGYTF
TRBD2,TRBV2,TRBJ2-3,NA,TGTGCCAGCAGTGCCCGACTAGCGGAGAGCACAGATACGCAGTATTTT,CASSARLAESTDTQYF